The following is a T cell receptor beta chain sequence with its context. The antigen is not known. This sample was included in a study of cytomegalovirus exposure and HLA in healthy donors. 13 Jbeta primers and 60 Vbeta primers were used for the PCR. The assay was immunoSEQ multiplex PCR, and TCRdb's table has in-frame clones only and misses some. The sample yields about 100,000 clones, less than 85% seen once. Study findings and constraints: Only CMV serostatus was available as immune exposure information. One later analysis reportedly identified an Asian-associated ancestry cluster that showed fewer N-insertions than the approximately 710-donor mean.

The V end lost 8 bases, the J end lost 5 bases, and 13 bases lay between the germline ends. The CDR3 length is 12 residues. Germline V lookup: CDR1 SGHTA, CDR2 FQGTGA. The sequencing sample was made of PBMCs. The receptor was derived from an older woman in good health and CMV-seropositive. The chain couples TRBV7-3 to TRBJ2-7; D unresolved. The CDR3 protein is CASPSAMNEQYF. In DNA, the CDR3 is TGTGCCAGCCCGAGTGCCATGAACGAGCAGTACTTC. Full variable domain (remainder filled in from reference TRBV7-3 and TRBJ2-7): GAGVSQTPSNKVTEKGKYVELRCDPISGHTALYWYRQSLGQGPEFLIYFQGTGAADDSGLPNDRFFAVRPEGSVSTLKIQRTERGDSAVYLCASPSAMNEQYFGPGTRLTVT.